A single sample gave rise to the 23 T cell receptor beta chains below, sequenced in a study of blood T cells in healthy people across ages. Alongside a J-beta primer mix, a sample-barcoded 5' primer served in a second PCR lasting roughly 7 to 11 cycles. Each CDR3 protein is one row after TCRdb ran MiXCR on the 5' RACE reads. The table includes about 1.1 million distinct CDR3 sequences, around two fifths detected once. The specimen was blood. The receptor source for this set is a young man in good health.

V and J are TRBV9 and TRBJ2-2; D might be TRBD2 (6 bases). The CDR3 is 13 residues long. Germline lookup yields CDR1 SGDLS and CDR2 YYNGEE. Trimming took off 2 bases at V and 7 bases at J, with 9 bases between the two ends. CDR3 sequence: CASSVSGGGELFF. The CDR3 DNA sequence: TGTGCCAGCAGCGTTTCCGGGGGCGGGGAGCTGTTTTTT. Looking up the rest from reference TRBV9 and TRBJ2-2 gives the full variable domain: DSGVTQTPKHLITATGQRVTLRCSPRSGDLSVYWYQQSLDQGLQFLIQYYNGEERAKGNILERFSAQQFPDLHSELNLSSLELGDSALYFCASSVSGGGELFFGEGSRLTVL.

The chain couples TRBV2 to TRBJ1-2; tentative D call: TRBD1 (5 bases). The germline gives CDR1 SNHLY, CDR2 FYNNEI. Trimming cost V 3 bases and J 7 bases, with 12 bases left between them. CDR3 length: 13 amino acids. The CDR3 DNA reads as TGTGCCAGCAGTGATCAGGGTACAGGTGGCTACACCTTC. This encodes CASSDQGTGGYTF. Full variable domain (remainder filled in from reference TRBV2 and TRBJ1-2): EPEVTQTPSHQVTQMGQEVILRCVPISNHLYFYWYRQILGQKVEFLVSFYNNEISEKSEIFDDQFSVERPDGSNFTLKIRSTKLEDSAMYFCASSDQGTGGYTFGSGTRLTVV.

This clonotype has more than one count but fewer than ten. The chain carries TRBV4-3 and TRBJ1-2; possibly TRBD1 for D (5 bases). This CDR3 spans 15 amino acids. The germline CDR1 and CDR2 sequences are LGHNA and YSLEER. V was clipped by 0 bases and J by 8 bases, with 16 bases between them. The CDR3 DNA sequence: TGCGCCAGCAGCCAAGATTTTGGGGGAGCGAGGGGCTACACCTTC. Its protein is CASSQDFGGARGYTF.

The V call is TRBV27, the J call TRBJ2-7, with 7 nucleotides matching TRBD1. The junction had 5 bases not matched to a gene; V was cut back by 0 bases and J by 0 bases. Per germline, CDR1 MNHEY and CDR2 SMNVEV (reference sequence). CDR3 size: 16 residues. The CDR3 here is CASSLSGTVYSYEQYF. The CDR3 DNA follows: TGTGCCAGCAGTTTATCTGGGACAGTGTACTCCTACGAGCAGTACTTC.

The V gene is TRBV28, the J gene TRBJ1-5; TRBD1 is a possible D gene (5 bases). Germline V gives CDR1 MDHEN, CDR2 SYDVKM. V lost 4 bases, J lost 3 bases, and 10 bases lay in between. This CDR3 is 14 amino acids long. This chain's CDR3 is CASSSGTNNQPQHF. The DNA of the CDR3 is TGTGCCAGCAGTTCAGGGACTAACAATCAGCCCCAGCATTTT. Complete variable domain (other parts from reference TRBV28 and TRBJ1-5): DVKVTQSSRYLVKRTGEKVFLECVQDMDHENMFWYRQDPGLGLRLIYFSYDVKMKEKGDIPEGYSVSREKKERFSLILESASTNQTSMYLCASSSGTNNQPQHFGDGTRLSIL.

This clonotype was detected only a few times. The chain recombines TRBV6-2 or TRBV6-3 with TRBJ1-1; the D is unclear. This CDR3 is built from 12 residues. The ends were cut back, 2 bases at V and 6 bases at J, with 7 bases in the middle. Germline CDR1 is MNHEY and CDR2 is SVGEGT. The chain's CDR3 is CASSYPTPEAFF. In nucleotides, the CDR3 is TGTGCCAGCAGTTACCCGACACCTGAAGCTTTCTTT.

In this sample, this clonotype turned up a few times. The rearrangement links TRBV10-3 to TRBJ2-1; no definite D call. The V gene lost 7 bases and the J gene lost 6 bases, with 13 bases spanning the gap. The CDR3 length is 13 residues. Germline V gene lookup returns CDR1 ENHRY and CDR2 SYGVKD. CDR3 sequence: CAITADPSNEQFF. CDR3 in DNA: TGTGCCATCACCGCGGACCCTAGCAATGAGCAGTTCTTC.

This chain joins TRBV12-5 and TRBJ2-1; a weak D match, TRBD2 (5 bases). CDR3 size: 14 residues. Trimming left V 6 bases short and J 4 bases short, with 13 bases between. The germline CDR1 and CDR2 sequences are LGHNT and FRNRAP. CDR3 amino acids: CASGPGPGYNEQFF. The CDR3 region has the DNA TGTGCTAGTGGCCCCGGACCGGGGTACAATGAGCAGTTCTTC.

The gene calls are TRBV20-1 and TRBJ2-1, with TRBD2 matching over 8 bases. The CDR3 loop spans 15 amino acids. V shed 0 bases, J shed 7 bases, and the junction held 8 bases outside the gene matches. Per germline, CDR1 DFQATT and CDR2 SNEGSKA (reference sequence). CDR3 in amino acids: CSARELLTGGNEQFF. CDR3 bases: TGCAGTGCTAGAGAACTACTAACGGGGGGGAATGAGCAGTTCTTC.

This chain joins TRBV30 and TRBJ1-4; tentative D call: TRBD1 (6 bases). CDR1 and CDR2 from the germline V gene are GTSNPN and SVGIG (reference sequence). Between the trimmed V and J ends, which lost 3 bases and 8 bases, there was a span of 10 bases. This CDR3 region has 12 residues. The CDR3 protein is CAWRPDREKLFF. The CDR3 nucleotides read TGTGCCTGGAGGCCTGACAGGGAAAAACTGTTTTTT. The full variable domain, its missing parts supplied by reference TRBV30 and TRBJ1-4, is SQTIHQWPATLVQPVGSPLSLECTVEGTSNPNLYWYRQAAGRGLQLLFYSVGIGQISSEVPQNLSASRPQDRQFILSSKKLLLSDSGFYLCAWRPDREKLFFGSGTQLSVL.

V and J are TRBV20-1 and TRBJ2-1; 10 bases match TRBD2. This CDR3 comprises 17 residues. CDR1 and CDR2 (germline): DFQATT, SNEGSKA (reference sequence). With 6 bases clipped from V and 5 bases from J, the junction kept 16 bases outside the gene matches. CDR3 in DNA: TGCAGTGCGAGAAGGCTAGCGGGGGCCCGAGGAGACAATGAGCAGTTCTTC. It encodes CSARRLAGARGDNEQFF.

This clonotype has a handful of counts. The chain uses TRBV7-2 and TRBJ1-6, with D unclear. CDR1 is SGHTA and CDR2 is FQGNSA in the germline V gene. This CDR3 contains 17 residues. Trimming shortened V by 3 bases and J by 7 bases, and 19 bases separated the two germline ends. The CDR3 nucleotides are TGTGCCAGCAGCTTGTTCGGGCAAGGGCCCCAGAATTCACCCCTCCACTTT. Translating it yields CASSLFGQGPQNSPLHF.

This chain links TRBV12-3 or TRBV12-4 with TRBJ1-3; 7 nucleotides line up with TRBD1. The CDR3 sequence is 15 residues long. The ends lost 2 bases at V and 0 bases at J; junction bases unmatched: 1. The CDR3 protein is CASSLTGASGNTIYF. CDR3 bases: TGTGCCAGCAGTTTAACAGGGGCCTCTGGAAACACCATATATTTT.

The chain uses TRBV29-1 and TRBJ2-1, with a tentative D call TRBD1 (5 bases). V was pared by 7 bases and J by 7 bases, with 14 bases between. This CDR3 spans 12 amino acids. Germline lookup yields CDR1 SQVTM and CDR2 ANQGSEA. The CDR3 DNA reads TGCAGCGCCCCCCGGGCAGGGAATGAGCAGTTCTTC. This sequence encodes CSAPRAGNEQFF.

This chain joins TRBV5-4 and TRBJ2-1, with 13 bases identical to TRBD2. The CDR3 extends over 17 amino acids. The V gene end was trimmed by 2 bases and the J gene end by 9 bases; junction bases not matched to a gene: 11. In germline, CDR1 is SGHNT, CDR2 YYREEE (reference sequence). The CDR3 region is CASSFKTGTSGVGEQFF. The CDR3 DNA reads as TGTGCCAGCAGCTTCAAAACCGGGACTAGCGGGGTAGGTGAGCAGTTCTTC.

This sequence joins TRBV2 and TRBJ2-1; D may be TRBD1 (7 bases). Trimming left V 8 bases short and J 4 bases short, with 18 bases between. The CDR3 totals 15 residues. Germline V gene lookup returns CDR1 SNHLY and CDR2 FYNNEI. The CDR3 reads CASRWRGQSYNEQFF. The CDR3 DNA reads TGTGCCAGCCGATGGAGGGGACAGAGTTACAATGAGCAGTTCTTC.

The J gene is TRBJ1-3, the V gene TRBV7-2, with 11 bases matching TRBD1. This CDR3 region has 17 residues. Germline V gene data show CDR1 as SGHTA and CDR2 as FQGNSA. Germline trimming cut 2 bases from V and 2 bases from J; bases unmatched to any gene: 5. The CDR3 DNA reads TGTGCCAGCAGCTTAACGCCGGGACAGGGGGCTGGAAACACCATATATTTT. This sequence encodes CASSLTPGQGAGNTIYF. Complete variable domain (other parts from reference TRBV7-2 and TRBJ1-3): GAGVSQSPSNKVTEKGKDVELRCDPISGHTALYWYRQSLGQGLEFLIYFQGNSAPDKSGLPSDRFSAERTGGSVSTLTIQRTQQEDSAVYLCASSLTPGQGAGNTIYFGEGSWLTVV.

The rearrangement uses TRBV2 and TRBJ2-1; D is ambiguous. The CDR3 sequence is 14 residues long. Per germline, CDR1 SNHLY and CDR2 FYNNEI. Trimming shortened V by 5 bases and J by 5 bases, and 13 bases separated the two germline ends. The CDR3 sequence is CASSPGYNDNEQFF. The CDR3 region has the DNA TGTGCCAGCAGTCCAGGATATAACGACAATGAGCAGTTCTTC. Variable domain in full (rest from reference TRBV2 and TRBJ2-1): EPEVTQTPSHQVTQMGQEVILRCVPISNHLYFYWYRQILGQKVEFLVSFYNNEISEKSEIFDDQFSVERPDGSNFTLKIRSTKLEDSAMYFCASSPGYNDNEQFFGPGTRLTVL.

This chain links TRBV29-1 with TRBJ2-1; D might be TRBD1 (6 bases). CDR1 and CDR2 from the germline V gene are SQVTM and ANQGSEA. The CDR3 is 14 amino acids. V dropped 6 bases and J dropped 13 bases, with 25 bases sitting between them. The CDR3 reads CSVRAGTQQETQFF. CDR3 in DNA: TGCAGCGTGCGAGCAGGGACACAACAAGAGACCCAGTTCTTC.

This clonotype has more than one count but fewer than ten. The V and J genes are TRBV6-2 or TRBV6-3 and TRBJ2-1; 14 nucleotides agree with TRBD2. This CDR3 contains 17 residues. Germline V lookup: CDR1 MNHEY, CDR2 SVGEGT. The ends lost 4 bases at V and 5 bases at J; junction bases unmatched: 7. The CDR3 coding sequence is TGTGCCAGCAGTTTCACCGGGACTAGCGGGGGAAACAATGAGCAGTTCTTC. Translating gives CASSFTGTSGGNNEQFF.

The gene calls are TRBV5-1 and TRBJ1-5, with a weak D call TRBD1 (5 bases). This CDR3 spans 15 amino acids. Germline V gene sequence: CDR1 SGHRS, CDR2 YFSETQ. The germline V and J ends were trimmed by 0 bases and 7 bases, with 14 bases remaining between them. The CDR3 sequence: CASSLAGVARQPQHF. The CDR3 DNA sequence: TGCGCCAGCAGCTTGGCGGGGGTGGCGAGGCAGCCCCAGCATTTT.

This clonotype was seen a few times. The chain combines TRBV5-1 with TRBJ1-4, with a weak D call TRBD1 (6 bases). The CDR3 contains 15 residues. Looked up from germline, CDR1 is SGHRS and CDR2 is YFSETQ. Trimming stripped 1 base from V and 4 bases from J, with 11 bases between. The CDR3 DNA follows: TGCGCCAGCAGCTTGACCAAGGACAGTAATGAAAAACTGTTTTTT. Amino acid sequence: CASSLTKDSNEKLFF.

V gene TRBV25-1 combines with J gene TRBJ1-2; D gene unclear. The CDR3 is made up of 12 amino acids. Germline loops: CDR1 MGHDK, CDR2 SYGVNS. The V gene lost 1 base and the J gene lost 3 bases, with 3 bases spanning the gap. In DNA form, the CDR3 reads TGTGCCAGCAGTGAATCTTACTATGGCTACACCTTC. This sequence encodes CASSESYYGYTF.